This TCR beta chain was obtained from a study of vaccination and CD4 T cells after COVID-19. Study summary: The interval from dose two to post-vaccine sampling had a median of about 66 days, and it ranged from 14 to 241. Stimulation of the cells used overlapping spike peptide pools from SARS-CoV-2 and from the common cold coronaviruses HCoV-NL63, HCoV-OC43 and HCoV-229E. Study-wide results and caveats: The analysis of convalescent patients involved relatively few individuals and lacked early post-infection timepoints.

An Oncomine TCR Beta short-read assay was used to sequence the DNA from cultured CD4+ T cells. After culture, CD4+ T cells served as the source for genomic DNA extraction. TCRdb itself ran the PCR reads through MiXCR, one entry per CDR3 protein. Found here are approximately 10,000 distinct CDR3 sequences, about 41% of them singletons; the top ten hold 20% to 25%. With respect to this clonotype: What it recognizes is unknown.

The treatment is: roughly 11-day PBMC culture with coronavirus spike peptide pools or control peptides (ViraFEST assay). Looked up from germline, CDR1 is MNHNS and CDR2 is SASEGT. The CDR3 consists of 18 residues. The V gene end was trimmed by 6 bases and the J gene end by 0 bases; junction bases not matched to a gene: 10. This sample comprised cultured CD4+ T cells from blood, obtained after SARS-CoV-2 vaccination. The chain employs TRBV6-1 and TRBJ2-3; 12 nucleotides match TRBD2. The clonotype originates from a human donor with COVID-19. CDR3 sequence reads: CASSRGLAGGLSTDTQYF. The CDR3 DNA sequence: TGTGCCAGCAGCCGGGGGCTAGCGGGGGGGTTGAGCACAGATACGCAGTATTTT.